The 27 T cell receptor beta chains below were found in one sample sequenced in a study of blood T cell repertoires in COVID-19. This table comes from immunoSEQ multiplex PCR, and its TCRdb copy is limited to in-frame clones, with some not included. The sample lists 200,000 to 250,000 clones; approximately 90% were seen once. Sequencing used peripheral blood. These receptors came from a man between 50 and 59 years old with COVID-19, enrolled during active disease.

The chain carries TRBV18 and TRBJ1-6; D unresolved. Germline CDR1 reads KGHSH; CDR2 reads LQKENI. V lost 3 bases and J lost 5, with 11 bases in between. This CDR3 has 15 amino acids. The CDR3 nucleotides read TGTGCCAGCTCACCGGCACCGATTGATAATTCACCCCTCCACTTT. This encodes CASSPAPIDNSPLHF.

This chain links TRBV11-1 with TRBJ2-6, with no clear D. Germline CDR1 is SGHAT and CDR2 is FQDESV (reference sequence). This CDR3 has 15 amino acids. The ends were cut back, 2 bases at V and 3 bases at J, with 8 bases in the middle. The CDR3 DNA follows: TGTGCCAGCAGCTTATTAACCGGTGGGGCCAACGTCCTGACTTTC. As protein: CASSLLTGGANVLTF.

The chain links TRBV7-2 to TRBJ2-1; D is possibly TRBD1 (6 bases). V dropped 2 bases and J dropped 10 bases, with 18 bases sitting between them. CDR3 size: 15 residues. Per germline, CDR1 SGHTA and CDR2 FQGNSA. DNA for the CDR3: TGTGCCAGCAGCTTACCGGGACATGGGATAATCGAGCAGTTCTTC. Translation: CASSLPGHGIIEQFF.

This rearrangement joins TRBV6-5 to TRBJ2-7, with D hard to call. The germline V gene has CDR1 MNHEY and CDR2 SVGAGI. CDR3 length equals 12 residues. Trimming cost V 4 bases and J 4 bases, with 8 bases left between them. CDR3 in amino acids: CASSSYPYEQYF. The CDR3 nucleotides are TGTGCCAGCAGTTCCTATCCTTACGAGCAGTACTTC.

J is TRBJ1-1 and V is TRBV5-1, with no clear D. Germline CDR1 and CDR2: SGHRS and YFSETQ. Between the trimmed V and J ends, which lost 0 bases and 1 base, there was a span of 7 bases. The CDR3 is 14 residues long. CDR3 bases: TGCGCCAGCAGCTTGGCCGGGGAGAACACTGAAGCTTTCTTT. Residues: CASSLAGENTEAFF.

The chain couples TRBV3-1 (or the pseudogene TRBV3-2) to TRBJ1-6, with unresolved D. From germline, CDR1 is LGHDT and CDR2 YNNKEL (reference sequence). The CDR3 loop spans 12 amino acids. The V gene lost 2 bases and the J gene lost 14 bases, with 10 bases spanning the gap. The chain's CDR3 is CASSQSGVSLHF. As DNA, the CDR3 is TGTGCCAGCAGCCAAAGCGGGGTATCCCTCCACTTT.

The chain uses TRBV6-5 and TRBJ2-7; 7 bases line up with TRBD1. V was pared by 6 bases and J by 3 bases, with 2 bases of the junction left unmatched. The length of the CDR3 is 12 residues. Looked up from germline, CDR1 is MNHEY and CDR2 is SVGAGI. The CDR3 DNA follows: TGTGCCAGCAGCCGGGACAGCTACGAGCAGTACTTC. Amino acid sequence: CASSRDSYEQYF.

There are a few counts of this clone. The chain has TRBV7-8 and TRBJ2-2; D is perhaps TRBD1 (6 bases). There are 13 residues in the CDR3. V lost 6 bases and J 4 bases, leaving 9 bases between the germline ends. The germline V gene encodes CDR1 SGHVS and CDR2 FQNEAQ. The DNA for the CDR3 is TGTGCCAGCAGGACCAGGGGCACCGGGGAGCTGTTTTTT. This sequence encodes CASRTRGTGELFF.

The J gene is TRBJ1-5, the V gene TRBV3-1 (or the pseudogene TRBV3-2); D unresolved. Germline assignment: CDR1 LGHDT and CDR2 YNNKEL (reference sequence). Trimming stripped 0 bases from V and 3 bases from J, with 9 bases between. This CDR3 spans 15 amino acids. The CDR3 DNA is TGTGCCAGCAGCCAAGATACTGGAGACAATCAGCCCCAGCATTTT. Amino acid sequence: CASSQDTGDNQPQHF.

The chain has TRBV2 and TRBJ1-5; D is undetermined. Trimming removed 2 bases at V and 3 bases at J, with 14 bases between. The CDR3 length is 16 residues. From germline, CDR1 is SNHLY and CDR2 FYNNEI. CDR3 amino acids: CASSEHPSGNNQPQHF. Here the CDR3 DNA reads TGTGCCAGCAGTGAACATCCTTCAGGTAACAATCAGCCCCAGCATTTT.

The CDR3 DNA reads TGTGCTAGTGGTTCCCTTAGAGAGCGGGAGATCCCCCTAACTGAGACCCAGTACTTC. This translates into CASGSLREREIPLTETQYF. V and J are TRBV12-5 and TRBJ2-5, with TRBD2 matching over 8 bases. CDR3 length: 19 residues. J gave up 5 bases and V 4 bases, and 21 bases lay outside the gene matches. CDR1 and CDR2 from the germline V gene are LGHNT and FRNRAP.

The V call is TRBV3-1 (or the pseudogene TRBV3-2), the J call TRBJ1-2; 7 bases map to TRBD1. CDR3 length: 14 amino acids. Germline V gene data show CDR1 as LGHDT and CDR2 as YNNKEL (reference sequence). The J segment lost 5 bases and the V segment lost 1 base, leaving 4 bases of the junction unmatched. This CDR3 reads CASSQATGSYGYTF. In nucleotides, the CDR3 is TGTGCCAGCAGCCAAGCGACAGGGTCTTATGGCTACACCTTC.

With respect to this clone: Other DNA sequences of this sample code for an identical CDR3. J is TRBJ2-5 and V is TRBV7-9; tentative D call: TRBD1 (6 bases). The CDR3 sequence is 14 residues long. Trimming removed 2 bases at V and 2 bases at J, with 9 bases between. The germline V gene encodes CDR1 SEHNR and CDR2 FQNEAQ (reference sequence). CDR3 in DNA: TGTGCCAGCAGCTTAAGCCAGGGGCAAGAGACCCAGTACTTC. Its translation is CASSLSQGQETQYF.

The V and J genes are TRBV21-1 and TRBJ2-3; the table's TRBD2 call for D was not verified on the DNA. TRBV21-1 constitutes a pseudogene. The CDR3 contains 16 residues. The CDR3 region has the DNA TGTGCCAGCAGCAAAGATCGGCTAGCGGGAGAAGATACGCAGTATTTT. It translates to CASSKDRLAGEDTQYF.

The genes are TRBV29-1 and TRBJ1-1; the D gene is possibly TRBD1 (5 bases). V was cut by 7 bases and J by 5 bases, with 14 bases left in between. This CDR3 comprises 12 residues. Germline-derived CDR1 and CDR2 are SQVTM and ANQGSEA. The CDR3 loop reads CSAERGGTEAFF. As DNA, the CDR3 is TGCAGCGCGGAGAGGGGAGGGACTGAAGCTTTCTTT.

The chain has TRBV6-5 and TRBJ1-5; 7 bases align to TRBD1. Germline CDR1 MNHEY, CDR2 SVGAGI. The J segment lost 7 bases and the V segment lost 0 bases, leaving 3 bases of the junction unmatched. There are 14 residues in the CDR3. The CDR3 sequence: CASSYSTGHQPQHF. As DNA, the CDR3 is TGTGCCAGCAGTTACTCGACAGGGCACCAGCCCCAGCATTTT.

The chain carries TRBV4-3 and TRBJ2-7, with D tentatively TRBD1 (5 bases). With 2 bases removed from V and 2 bases from J, the gap between germline ends came to 13 bases. Looked up from germline, CDR1 is LGHNA and CDR2 is YSLEER. The CDR3 runs 15 residues. The CDR3 region is CASSQSLTGPYEQYF. DNA for the CDR3: TGCGCCAGCAGCCAAAGTCTCACAGGACCCTACGAGCAGTACTTC.

This rearrangement joins TRBV10-3 to TRBJ1-1; D is uncertain. V was clipped by 5 bases and J by 7 bases, with 14 bases between them. Germline values: CDR1 ENHRY, CDR2 SYGVKD. The CDR3 contains 13 residues. The CDR3: CAISSSASDEAFF. In DNA form, the CDR3 reads TGTGCCATCAGTAGTTCGGCTAGCGATGAAGCTTTCTTT.

The chain combines TRBV18 with TRBJ2-7; 7 nucleotides line up with TRBD1. CDR1 and CDR2 (germline): KGHSH, LQKENI. There are 14 residues in the CDR3. The ends lost 5 bases at V and 0 bases at J; junction bases unmatched: 4. This CDR3 is CASSMDRSSYEQYF. For the CDR3, the DNA is TGTGCCAGCTCAATGGACAGGAGCTCCTACGAGCAGTACTTC.

This clone was seen a few times. The CDR3 coding sequence is TGTGCCAGCAGCAAAGAGGGACAGGGTTTGGACACCATATATTTT. Translating it yields CASSKEGQGLDTIYF. The rearrangement joins TRBV21-1 to TRBJ1-3; the table calls TRBD1, which could not be checked here. TRBV21-1 is assigned pseudogene status. CDR3 length: 15 residues.

The rearrangement uses TRBV7-6 and TRBJ2-3, with TRBD1 matching 9 bases. The CDR3 loop spans 17 amino acids. V was pared by 5 bases and J by 2 bases, with 11 bases of the junction left unmatched. Looked up from germline, CDR1 is SGHVS and CDR2 is FNYEAQ. The CDR3 DNA reads as TGTGCCAGCAGCCTCTTCCAGGGACAGGGCGCCACAGATACGCAGTATTTT. It yields the protein CASSLFQGQGATDTQYF.

The chain combines TRBV5-1 with TRBJ2-6; D not certain. Germline V gene sequence: CDR1 SGHRS, CDR2 YFSETQ. Between the trimmed V and J ends, which lost 2 bases and 1 base, there was a span of 19 bases. CDR3 size: 19 residues. CDR3 protein: CASSFQSKTRSSGANVLTF. The CDR3, as DNA: TGCGCCAGCAGCTTTCAAAGCAAGACACGATCATCTGGGGCCAACGTCCTGACTTTC.

This chain links TRBV18 with TRBJ2-1; perhaps TRBD2 as D (6 bases). Germline-derived CDR1 and CDR2 are KGHSH and LQKENI. The ends were cut back, 1 base at V and 9 bases at J, with 10 bases in the middle. The CDR3 loop spans 13 amino acids. The chain's CDR3 is CASSPLASVEQFF. As DNA, the CDR3 is TGTGCCAGCTCACCACTTGCTAGCGTTGAGCAGTTCTTC.

CDR3 loop: CASSNSGGAGELFF. CDR3 in DNA: TGTGCCAGCAGTAACAGCGGGGGGGCCGGGGAGCTGTTTTTT. The chain employs TRBV6-5 and TRBJ2-2; 10 bases map to TRBD2. CDR1 is MNHEY, CDR2 SVGAGI, per germline. With 5 bases clipped from V and 6 bases from J, the junction kept 3 bases outside the gene matches. The CDR3 consists of 14 residues.

In this sample, this clone turned up a few times. The chain combines TRBV9 with TRBJ1-1; possibly TRBD1 for D (5 bases). Germline values: CDR1 SGDLS, CDR2 YYNGEE. Between the trimmed V and J ends, which lost 4 bases and 0 bases, there was a span of 19 bases. This CDR3 region has 17 residues. This CDR3 is CASSPRGGSGMNTEAFF. DNA of the CDR3: TGTGCCAGCAGCCCGAGGGGAGGGTCGGGGATGAACACTGAAGCTTTCTTT.

The chain links TRBV28 to TRBJ2-4; TRBD1 matches at 9 bases. The CDR3 contains 16 residues. Germline V CDR1 and CDR2: MDHEN, SYDVKM. V lost 5 bases to trimming and J lost 3 bases; unmatched junction nucleotides: 8. Written as DNA, the CDR3 is TGTGCCAGCAGTCCGTACACAGGGGGCCTCAAAAACATTCAGTACTTC. It translates to CASSPYTGGLKNIQYF.

This chain uses TRBV7-6 with TRBJ1-4; D gene unclear. The germline V and J ends were trimmed by 5 bases and 0 bases, with 13 bases remaining between them. CDR3 length: 16 amino acids. CDR1 SGHVS and CDR2 FNYEAQ come from the germline V gene. The CDR3 DNA reads as TGTGCCAGCAGCCCCCTGTTAACAGCAACTAATGAAAAACTGTTTTTT. It translates to CASSPLLTATNEKLFF.